The clone carrying this TCR beta chain was seen a few times. What it recognizes is unknown. TCR beta CDR3 region amplification was performed from RNA transcripts. RT-PCR in the first round (using the HTBI primer set) targeted the TCR CDR3. TCRdb re-called the multiplex PCR reads with MiXCR, one entry per CDR3 protein. The table lists approximately 560,000 distinct CDR3 sequences, 35% to 55% of them singletons. The sample belongs to a study of T cells in Graves' hyperthyroidism and ophthalmopathy. Study-wide findings and caveats: With a median lead of approximately six months before onset, the model predicted ophthalmopathy. Stable hyperthyroidism was told apart from ophthalmopathy by a model built on 13 V-J features. Blood shared most expanded thyroid clonotypes above 0.001.

Per the germline V gene, CDR1 is DFQATT and CDR2 is SNEGSKA (reference sequence). This CDR3 spans 12 amino acids. Patients aged 18 to 65 had newly diagnosed hyperthyroidism lasting under 2 months. The sequence derives from a woman aged 18-29 years with Graves' hyperthyroidism. V usage is TRBV20-1 and J usage is TRBJ2-7; TRBD1 is a possible D gene (5 bases). The DNA end favors TRBJ2-4, so the J call may be wrong. Sequenced material: peripheral blood or thyroid tissue (not recorded which). The CDR3 sequence is CSASSGRAIQYF. For the CDR3, the DNA is TGCAGTGCTAGTAGTGGCAGGGCCATTCAGTACTTC.